This T cell receptor (beta chain) appears in the sequencing data of a study of identical twins (TCRdb year 2016). Notes on the research overall: TCR alpha and beta repertoires from monozygotic twins, unrelated adults of various ages and cord blood were deep-sequenced to test whether fetal clonotypes persist. To rule out contamination, the twin experiments were replicated at different times with different library preparation protocols.

The table lists this clonotype with a few counts. No antigen is known for it. No qualities accompany the bases; no much larger clone lies one base away. Library construction relied on 5' RACE. Sequencing relied on an Illumina HiSeq 2000. A universal primer binding site was added through template switching, and the final cDNA carried a unique molecular identifier so that TCR cDNA molecules could be counted accurately. Specific primers in the conserved constant-segment region were used to synthesize first-strand cDNA for the TCR alpha and beta chains. To control for contamination, every cDNA library was double barcoded, receiving both a SMART-Mk sample barcode and Illumina barcodes. TruSeq adapter sequences, together with Illumina sample barcodes, were added in two successive PCR steps. TCR alpha and beta cDNA libraries were sequenced on the Illumina HiSeq platform with custom primers. As for the original processing: Unique molecular identifiers were extracted from raw reads with MiGEC, and CDR3 positions were determined with MiXCR. Recombination models were inferred per individual with the repgenHMM and IGoR tools using an EM algorithm. The tcR package in R was used for shared clonotype analysis, with sharing normalized by the product of cloneset sizes. To study raw recombination free of thymic and clonal selection effects, out-of-frame nonproductive sequences were analyzed. In TCRdb, the public reads were trimmed at Q25 with fastp and aligned with MiXCR, with productive beta chains retained. Every CDR3 protein is listed once, alongside the most common genes and DNA of its rows. TCRdb assigned the V and J calls; the authors' analysis was not used. The sample table contains hundreds of thousands of distinct CDR3 sequences; only one count was recorded for approximately 9% of them. 0.85% to 1% of the sample is taken by the ten largest.

From the cysteine up to the phenylalanine, the CDR3 has a length of 16 residues. Of all the DNA, just the CDR3 is kept, 48 bases in frame from base 1. CDR1 and CDR2 were assigned from the germline V gene as SGHRS and YFSETQ. Trimming takes 0 bases off V and 7 bases off J; junction bases not matched to a gene: 8. Summary of the overall study and its limitations: Zero-insertion analyses could be partly confounded by invariant T cells such as MAIT and iNKT, though diverse VJ usage argued against such confounding for most clonotypes. Abundant cord blood beta clonotypes carried fewer insertions; young adult naive repertoires showed a weaker similar trend, while memory repertoires showed none. In monozygotic twins, out-of-frame TCR alpha sharing was systematically underestimated by recombination models, although the models agreed with sharing between unrelated individuals. Compared with coincidental sharing between unrelated individuals, out-of-frame TCR alpha sequences shared between twins had an excess of sequences with low generation probability. Because the same donors could not be followed over many years, conclusions were based on cross-sectional statistical analysis. Excess twin sharing in beta out-of-frame sequences was weaker because fewer shared sequences lowered the signal-to-noise ratio.

Every donor in the study was a healthy Caucasian. The twin cohort consisted of three pairs of female monozygotic twins, all aged roughly 18 to 30 years. The RNA used for TCR libraries was isolated from peripheral blood mononuclear cells. This same sample was also taken into another study, of yellow fever vaccine responses in identical twins. Reported in the second study: The T cell response to vaccination in identical twins was reported by the authors to appear partly convergent and partly personalized. The study precisely tracked vaccine-responding T cell clones in identical twins.

Sequenced sample: PBMCs. This TCR was recovered from a woman aged 18-29 years in good health. The rearranged chain carries TRBV5-1 and TRBJ2-1, and TRBD2 matches 9 of the central bases. At the DNA level, the sequence is TGCGCCAGCAGCTTGGATTTAGCGGGAGTTGTAAATGAGCAGTTCTTC. It translates to CASSLDLAGVVNEQFF.